These 2 T cell receptor beta chains originate from one sample sequenced in a study of T cell responses to AZD1222 COVID-19 vaccine. Here immunoSEQ multiplex PCR was the method, and the copy in TCRdb shows in-frame clones only, minus some. There are more than 150,000 clones in the sample; around 89% occur only once, and around 6.4% lies in the top ten. This material consisted of peripheral blood, taken on day 0 of AZD1222 vaccination. Receptors were obtained from an adult in good health.

The rearrangement uses TRBV3-1 (or the pseudogene TRBV3-2) and TRBJ2-2, with D perhaps matching TRBD1 or TRBD2 (5 bases each). In germline, CDR1 is LGHDT, CDR2 YNNKEL (reference sequence). The CDR3 length is 15 residues. Trimming shortened V by 4 bases and J by 7 bases, and 16 bases separated the two germline ends. The CDR3 loop is CASSPQGYGGGELFF. CDR3 sequence (DNA): TGTGCCAGCAGCCCGCAGGGATATGGGGGCGGGGAGCTGTTTTTT.

The chain is built from TRBV19 and TRBJ1-2; D not certain. There are 11 residues in the CDR3. Germline CDR1 LNHDA, CDR2 SQIVND (reference sequence). V was cut by 8 bases and J by 9 bases, with 13 bases left in between. This CDR3 reads CASSTRERYTF. As DNA, the CDR3 is TGTGCCAGTTCGACGAGGGAGCGCTACACCTTC.